This T cell receptor (beta chain) was captured by sequencing in a study of cytomegalovirus exposure and HLA in healthy donors. PCR involved 60 Vbeta and 13 Jbeta primers. Clones were read by immunoSEQ multiplex PCR, and TCRdb kept only the in-frame ones, dropping some. The sample has approximately 210,000 clones, about three quarters seen once. Study-wide findings and caveats: Donors belonging to an Asian-associated ancestry cluster reportedly showed fewer N-insertions in productive TCRs than the approximately 690-donor mean, according to what a later analysis found. Judged likely to be a sequencing artifact was a cluster of highly shared sequence variants. For cytomegalovirus status, the classifier reportedly gave diagnoses with high specificity and sensitivity. Later work found that TCR association rates differed between HLA loci; DRB1 had the most and HLA-C the fewest.

A word on this clone: What it binds is unknown.

The sample comprised PBMCs. The source is a woman aged 25 to 39 in good health and CMV-seropositive.

The CDR3 is CASSQLGGEQYF. CDR3 in DNA: TGTGCCAGCAGCCAACTTGGGGGGGAGCAGTACTTC. The V gene is TRBV9, the J gene TRBJ2-7; D perhaps matches TRBD2 (6 bases). CDR3 length: 12 residues. Trimming took off 4 bases at V and 7 bases at J, with 12 bases between the two ends. Germline values: CDR1 SGDLS, CDR2 YYNGEE.